Below, 23 T cell receptor beta chains from the same sample are listed, as sequenced in a study of blood T cells in healthy people across ages. A sample-barcoded 5' primer and a J-beta primer mix were used in a second PCR of roughly 6 to 12 cycles. Each CDR3 protein is one row after TCRdb ran MiXCR on the 5' RACE reads. Of 380,000 or so distinct CDR3 sequences listed, over 45% were seen once; the top ten hold around 50%. The sequenced material came from blood. All receptors derive from a man aged 55 to 69 in good health.

V gene TRBV13 combines with J gene TRBJ2-3, with D perhaps assigned TRBD1 or TRBD2 (6 bases each). The germline V and J ends were trimmed by 5 bases and 6 bases, with 24 bases remaining between them. Germline V gives CDR1 PRHDT, CDR2 FYEKMQ (reference sequence). This CDR3 is built from 17 residues. The CDR3: CASSETQRGASGDTQYF. CDR3 DNA sequence: TGTGCCAGCAGCGAAACCCAGAGGGGGGCATCAGGGGATACGCAGTATTTT.

The chain carries TRBV29-1 and TRBJ2-7; 8 nucleotides match TRBD1. The CDR3 totals 12 residues. Unmatched junction bases numbered 5, after V lost 4 bases and J lost 6 bases. Looked up from germline, CDR1 is SQVTM and CDR2 is ANQGSEA. This CDR3 is CSVAGQVSEQYF. The CDR3 DNA follows: TGCAGCGTTGCGGGACAGGTTTCCGAGCAGTACTTC.

This clonotype was seen a single time. The V call is TRBV28, the J call TRBJ2-6; D is uncertain. Germline V gives CDR1 MDHEN, CDR2 SYDVKM. V dropped 6 bases and J dropped 2 bases, with 8 bases sitting between them. This CDR3 spans 14 amino acids. This CDR3 reads CASRGNPGANVLTF. The CDR3 DNA follows: TGTGCCAGCAGGGGGAACCCTGGGGCCAACGTCCTGACTTTC.

The chain recombines TRBV7-9 with TRBJ2-1, with D unresolved. V gave up 1 base and J gave up 1 base, with 11 bases separating them. Germline V lookup: CDR1 SEHNR, CDR2 FQNEAQ (reference sequence). The CDR3 covers 16 residues. CDR3 DNA sequence: TGTGCCAGCAGCTTAGGGGTCAGTCTTTCCTACAATGAGCAGTTCTTC. Amino acids: CASSLGVSLSYNEQFF.

The genes are TRBV5-1 and TRBJ2-3, with 13 nucleotides matching TRBD2. Germline CDR1 is SGHRS and CDR2 is YFSETQ. With V trimmed by 6 bases and J by 4 bases, 11 bases remained unmatched. The CDR3 sequence is 17 residues long. The CDR3 reads CASKRTSGRGDADTQYF. The CDR3 coding sequence is TGCGCCAGCAAGAGGACTAGCGGGAGAGGGGACGCAGATACGCAGTATTTT. The full variable domain, in which reference TRBV5-1 and TRBJ2-3 provide the parts outside the CDR3, is KAGVTQTPRYLIKTRGQQVTLSCSPISGHRSVSWYQQTPGQGLQFLFEYFSETQRNKGNFPGRFSGRQFSNSRSEMNVSTLELGDSALYLCASKRTSGRGDADTQYFGPGTRLTVL.

This clonotype was recorded only once. The chain combines TRBV20-1 with TRBJ1-5, with 9 bases aligning to TRBD1. The V gene end was trimmed by 2 bases and the J gene end by 2 bases; junction bases not matched to a gene: 7. CDR1 DFQATT and CDR2 SNEGSKA come from the germline V gene (reference sequence). The CDR3 totals 16 residues. CDR3: CSARLQGAAGNQPQHF. The CDR3 DNA sequence: TGCAGTGCTAGATTACAGGGGGCCGCGGGCAATCAGCCCCAGCATTTT.

This clonotype has only a few counts. The rearrangement links TRBV25-1 to TRBJ2-7, with D possibly matching TRBD2 (6 bases). Between the trimmed V and J ends, which lost 1 base and 3 bases, there was a span of 10 bases. The CDR3 covers 14 residues. Per the germline V gene, CDR1 is MGHDK and CDR2 is SYGVNS. The CDR3 is CASSESGVYYEQYF. The CDR3 DNA follows: TGTGCCAGCAGTGAATCGGGAGTTTACTACGAGCAGTACTTC.

This clonotype was detected a few times. The CDR3 DNA reads TGCAGTGCCGAGCCGGGGCTAGGGGGGGAGACCCAGTACTTC. Protein sequence: CSAEPGLGGETQYF. The chain employs TRBV20-1 and TRBJ2-7; D may match TRBD1 or TRBD2 (6 bases each). Near its end, the DNA agrees better with TRBJ2-5, so the J call may be wrong. The CDR3 is made up of 14 amino acids. Germline lookup yields CDR1 DFQATT and CDR2 SNEGSKA (reference sequence).

The chain joins TRBV4-1 to TRBJ1-2, with 7 bases that match TRBD1. Trimming at V came to 1 base and at J to 0 bases, leaving 11 bases not matched to a gene. This CDR3 is 18 amino acids long. Looked up from germline, CDR1 is MGHRA and CDR2 is YSYEKL. This CDR3 is CASSQGNGRGRANYGYTF. The DNA of the CDR3 is TGCGCCAGCAGCCAAGGGAACGGCAGGGGGAGAGCTAACTATGGCTACACCTTC.

This chain links TRBV18 with TRBJ2-1, with 9 positions matching TRBD1. Germline lookup yields CDR1 KGHSH and CDR2 LQKENI. The CDR3 spans 15 residues. Losses at the gene ends were 1 base for V and 5 bases for J; bases not matched to a gene: 3. The CDR3 DNA follows: TGTGCCAGCTCACCACGGACAGGGGCCCACAATGAGCAGTTCTTC. It is translated as CASSPRTGAHNEQFF.

J is TRBJ2-1 and V is TRBV28; the D is unclear. There are 12 residues in the CDR3. V was trimmed by 2 bases and J by 8 bases, leaving 7 bases between them. From germline, CDR1 is MDHEN and CDR2 SYDVKM. The CDR3 sequence: CASSLRDYEQFF. Here the CDR3 DNA reads TGTGCCAGCAGTTTACGAGATTATGAGCAGTTCTTC.

The genes are TRBV27 and TRBJ2-5; D is perhaps TRBD2 (6 bases). With the DNA end fitting TRBJ2-7 better, the J assignment may be wrong. Germline CDR1 reads MNHEY; CDR2 reads SMNVEV (reference sequence). This CDR3 comprises 16 residues. DNA for the CDR3: TGTGCCAGCAGTTCTCAGGGTGCGGGAAGAGCCTACGAGCAGTACTTC. As protein: CASSSQGAGRAYEQYF.

The chain couples TRBV28 to TRBJ2-3; TRBD2 matches at 8 bases. The CDR3 is 17 residues long. Germline V gives CDR1 MDHEN, CDR2 SYDVKM. V gave up 1 base and J gave up 5 bases; unmatched junction bases: 11. CDR3 nucleotide sequence: TGTGCCAGCAGTTTATTATACGGGAGGGTGCAGGGAGATACGCAGTATTTT. This encodes CASSLLYGRVQGDTQYF.

This clonotype was seen a few times. This sequence joins TRBV30 and TRBJ2-7; D not certain. The CDR3 length is 13 residues. Between the trimmed V and J ends, which lost 0 bases and 3 bases, there was a span of 9 bases. Germline CDR1 reads GTSNPN; CDR2 reads SVGIG (reference sequence). CDR3 nucleotide sequence: TGTGCCTGGAGTGTAGGCAGAAACTACGAGCAGTACTTC. Translated: CAWSVGRNYEQYF.

This sequence joins TRBV24-1 and TRBJ2-5; D remains ambiguous. The end of the DNA fits TRBJ2-7 better, so the J call may be wrong. The CDR3 sequence is 11 residues long. CDR1 and CDR2 (germline): KGHDR, SFDVKD. CDR3 DNA: TGTGCCACCAGTGACATTGCCGAGCAGTACTTC. This translates into CATSDIAEQYF.

With regard to this clonotype: Just one base apart from a much larger clone, this may be a read error. This chain connects TRBV6-6 to TRBJ2-4; D remains ambiguous. The DNA end is more similar to TRBJ2-7, so the J call may be wrong. This CDR3 region has 14 residues. Germline lookup yields CDR1 MNHNY and CDR2 SVGAGI (reference sequence). The CDR3 loop reads CASSDLMGEYEQYF. CDR3 coding DNA: TGTGCCAGCAGTGACTTGATGGGCGAGTACGAGCAGTACTTC.

The table lists this clonotype with a few counts. The chain combines TRBV5-1 with TRBJ2-3, with TRBD2 as a possible D gene (7 bases). Germline assignment: CDR1 SGHRS and CDR2 YFSETQ. CDR3 length: 15 residues. V was trimmed by 8 bases and J by 2 bases, leaving 18 bases between them. The DNA for the CDR3 is TGCGCCAGTAGCGTCGGGGGGCTAATCACAGATACGCAGTATTTT. Translated, it gives CASSVGGLITDTQYF.

Comments on this clonotype: This sequence may be a read error, since a much larger clone differs from it by one base. The CDR3 region is CASLPGRLDQPQHF. In DNA form, the CDR3 reads TGTGCCAGCTTGCCGGGACGGCTTGATCAGCCCCAGCATTTT. This chain links TRBV6-2 or TRBV6-3 with TRBJ1-5; D possibly corresponds to TRBD1 (5 bases). CDR3 length equals 14 residues. Germline V CDR1 and CDR2: MNHEY, SVGEGT. The V end was cut by 8 bases, the J end by 5 bases, with 16 bases between.

This clonotype was counted a single time. The genes are TRBV6-5 and TRBJ2-3; D may be TRBD1 (6 bases). The CDR3 sequence is 16 residues long. V lost 2 bases and J lost 3, with 15 bases in between. The V gene's germline CDR1 is MNHEY and CDR2 SVGAGI. The CDR3 DNA follows: TGTGCCAGCAGTTACGCCCCGACAGGTGTGACAGATACGCAGTATTTT. Protein product: CASSYAPTGVTDTQYF.

The genes are TRBV9 and TRBJ2-1, with 10 bases matching TRBD2. The CDR3 has 14 amino acids. Germline-derived CDR1 and CDR2 are SGDLS and YYNGEE. With 3 bases clipped from V and 4 bases from J, the junction kept 1 base outside the gene matches. Written as DNA, the CDR3 is TGTGCCAGCAGCGAGACTAGCGGGTACAATGAGCAGTTCTTC. It encodes CASSETSGYNEQFF.

In this sample, this clonotype turned up a few times. This sequence joins TRBV4-2 and TRBJ1-2; TRBD1 matches at 7 bases. V lost 0 bases to trimming and J lost 4 bases; unmatched junction nucleotides: 8. This CDR3 comprises 16 residues. Germline CDR1 is LGHNA and CDR2 is YNFKEQ. This chain's CDR3 is CASSQDEGRGIYGYTF. The CDR3 bases are TGTGCCAGCAGCCAAGATGAGGGCAGGGGGATCTATGGCTACACCTTC.

This chain links TRBV29-1 with TRBJ1-2; tentatively, D is TRBD1 (5 bases). Germline values: CDR1 SQVTM, CDR2 ANQGSEA. Trimming stripped 7 bases from V and 8 bases from J, with 14 bases between. There are 11 residues in the CDR3. The CDR3 sequence is CSGGSGAGYTF. DNA for the CDR3: TGCAGCGGGGGAAGTGGGGCAGGCTACACCTTC.

This clonotype was found once. V usage is TRBV11-1 and J usage is TRBJ2-6; 10 bases are a match to TRBD1. The V and J ends lost 5 bases and 0 bases, in that order; junction bases with no gene match: 16. CDR3 size: 21 residues. Germline CDR1 reads SGHAT; CDR2 reads FQDESV (reference sequence). The CDR3 nucleotides are TGTGCCAGCAGCCCCATTCAGGGACAGGGGATCCCAAGCTCTGGGGCCAACGTCCTGACTTTC. This codes for CASSPIQGQGIPSSGANVLTF.